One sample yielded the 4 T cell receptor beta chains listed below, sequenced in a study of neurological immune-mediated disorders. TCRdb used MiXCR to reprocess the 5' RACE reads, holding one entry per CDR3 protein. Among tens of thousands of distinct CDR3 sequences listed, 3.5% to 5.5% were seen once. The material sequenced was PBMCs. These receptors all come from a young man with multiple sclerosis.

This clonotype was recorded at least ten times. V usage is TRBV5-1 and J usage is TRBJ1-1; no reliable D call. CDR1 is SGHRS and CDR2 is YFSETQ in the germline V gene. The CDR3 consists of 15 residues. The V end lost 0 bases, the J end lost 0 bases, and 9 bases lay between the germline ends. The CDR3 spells CASSLGRSLNTEAFF. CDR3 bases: TGCGCCAGCAGCTTGGGGAGGAGTTTGAACACTGAAGCTTTCTTT.

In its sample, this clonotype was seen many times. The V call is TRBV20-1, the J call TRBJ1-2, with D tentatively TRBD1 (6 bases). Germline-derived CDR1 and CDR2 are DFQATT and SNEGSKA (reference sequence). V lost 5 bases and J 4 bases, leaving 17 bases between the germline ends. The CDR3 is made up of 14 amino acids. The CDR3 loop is CSARNDRSLYGYTF. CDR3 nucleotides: TGCAGTGCTCGAAACGACAGGAGCCTCTATGGCTACACCTTC.

As DNA, the CDR3 is TGCAGTGCTAGTCAGGCGAACACTGAAGCTTTCTTT. This encodes CSASQANTEAFF. J is TRBJ1-1 and V is TRBV20-1; D call uncertain. V lost 3 bases and J 1 base, leaving 6 bases between the germline ends. Germline-derived CDR1 and CDR2 are DFQATT and SNEGSKA (reference sequence). This CDR3 has 12 amino acids.

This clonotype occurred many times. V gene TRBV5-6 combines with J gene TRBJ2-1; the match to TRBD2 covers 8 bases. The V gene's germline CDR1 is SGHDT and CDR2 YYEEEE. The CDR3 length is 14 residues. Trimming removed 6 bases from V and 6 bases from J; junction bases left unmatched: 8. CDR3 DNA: TGTGCCAGCAACTTAAGAACTAGCGGCAATGAGCAGTTCTTC. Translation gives CASNLRTSGNEQFF.